These T cell receptor beta chains were read from a single sample in a study of control samples from healthy donors and cancer patients. Method: immunoSEQ multiplex PCR; TCRdb's copy keeps in-frame clones and lacks some. This table has 100,000 to 150,000 clones, around 90% appearing once. Specimen: blood. The receptors stem from a man younger than 30 in good health. Each CDR3 is given with its conserved first and last residue. Not every row has a clone size; where given, it reads once, few, many or a size class.

CDR3aa: CASSARETSGGADTQYF
j_gene: TRBJ2-3
abundance: NA
v_gene: TRBV9

CDR3aa: CASSLADRGNYNEQFF
j_gene: TRBJ2-1
abundance: NA
v_gene: TRBV7-6

CDR3aa: CASSPTASGELFF
j_gene: TRBJ2-2
abundance: NA
v_gene: TRBV19

CDR3aa: CASSLGGTEEAFF
j_gene: TRBJ1-1
abundance: once
v_gene: TRBV7-9

CDR3aa: CASSLTSRVRSDDEKLFF
j_gene: TRBJ1-4
abundance: NA
v_gene: TRBV27

CDR3aa: CASSIGPGWTEAFF
j_gene: TRBJ1-1
abundance: NA
v_gene: TRBV19

CDR3aa: CASSRTPSTDTQYF
j_gene: TRBJ2-3
abundance: NA
v_gene: TRBV6-5

CDR3aa: CASNLGPNYGYTF
j_gene: TRBJ1-2
abundance: NA
v_gene: TRBV9

CDR3aa: CASSLASAQLSQHF
j_gene: TRBJ1-5
abundance: NA
v_gene: TRBV5-6

CDR3aa: CASSIRQAWANEKLFF
j_gene: TRBJ1-4
abundance: NA
v_gene: TRBV19

CDR3aa: CASSPSATNEKLFF
j_gene: TRBJ1-4
abundance: NA
v_gene: TRBV3-1/TRBV3-2

CDR3aa: CSVEVAGGNTIYF
j_gene: TRBJ1-3
abundance: NA
v_gene: TRBV29-1

CDR3aa: CASSEGYEQYF
j_gene: TRBJ2-7
abundance: once
v_gene: TRBV6-1

CDR3aa: CASREIPGQGNEKLFF
j_gene: TRBJ1-4
abundance: NA
v_gene: TRBV2

CDR3aa: CARCGTSGPSYNEQFF
j_gene: TRBJ2-1
abundance: NA
v_gene: TRBV2

CDR3aa: CASSVVRGGNNEQFF
j_gene: TRBJ2-1
abundance: NA
v_gene: TRBV9

CDR3aa: CAWHPAQQAVVGGSGYTF
j_gene: TRBJ1-2
abundance: once
v_gene: TRBV30

CDR3aa: CASSPFRAVNTEAFF
j_gene: TRBJ1-1
abundance: NA
v_gene: TRBV7-9

CDR3aa: CASSVATTGELFF
j_gene: TRBJ2-2
abundance: NA
v_gene: TRBV9

CDR3aa: CASSMGTGGDQPQHF
j_gene: TRBJ1-5
abundance: once
v_gene: TRBV19

CDR3aa: CASSYFGRGSNEKLFF
j_gene: TRBJ1-4
abundance: NA
v_gene: TRBV6-5

CDR3aa: CASSEFSGAVYGYTF
j_gene: TRBJ1-2
abundance: NA
v_gene: TRBV25-1

CDR3aa: CASCGRDDRQPQHF
j_gene: TRBJ1-5
abundance: many
v_gene: TRBV5-4

CDR3aa: CASSLALPDRGIEKLFF
j_gene: TRBJ1-4
abundance: NA
v_gene: TRBV7-9

CDR3aa: CASSLGHSNEKLFF
j_gene: TRBJ1-4
abundance: NA
v_gene: TRBV7-9

CDR3aa: CASSRTGQTNTGELFF
j_gene: TRBJ2-2
abundance: once
v_gene: TRBV11-2

CDR3aa: CASYNRDRGSYTF
j_gene: TRBJ1-2
abundance: NA
v_gene: TRBV9

CDR3aa: CASSFPQPGLHGYTF
j_gene: TRBJ1-2
abundance: NA
v_gene: TRBV7-3

CDR3aa: CASSGQGKLDGYTF
j_gene: TRBJ1-2
abundance: NA
v_gene: TRBV2